The rows below give T cell receptor beta chains drawn from one sample of a study of cytotoxic CD8 clonotypes in ibrutinib-treated CLL. Produced via immunoSEQ multiplex PCR; TCRdb's table is partial and in-frame only. The table lists roughly 150,000 clones, 84% of them singletons. The starting material was PBMCs, obtained after 24 months of ibrutinib treatment. All receptors come from a human donor with chronic lymphocytic leukemia. Each CDR3 is given with its conserved first and last residue. Each record gives: J gene, D gene, clone size, V gene, CDR3 DNA, CDR3 protein. The D gene is left open where the match is weak. Not every row has a clone size; where given, it reads once, few, many or a size class.

J gene: TRBJ1-4
D gene: -
clone size: -
V gene: TRBV11-3
CDR3 DNA: TGTGCCAGCAGCTCTCCACCCTATGAAAAACTGTTTTTT
CDR3 protein: CASSSPPYEKLFF

J gene: TRBJ1-5
D gene: TRBD1
clone size: -
V gene: TRBV18
CDR3 DNA: TGTGCCAGCTCACACAGGGGAGGAGGAAGCAATCAGCCCCAGCATTTT
CDR3 protein: CASSHRGGGSNQPQHF

J gene: TRBJ2-3
D gene: TRBD2
clone size: -
V gene: TRBV28
CDR3 DNA: TGTGCCAGCAGTTTGCGGGAGATGCTAGATACGCAGTATTTT
CDR3 protein: CASSLREMLDTQYF

J gene: TRBJ1-2
D gene: TRBD1
clone size: -
V gene: TRBV7-2
CDR3 DNA: TGTGCCAGCAGCCCGGGGGGGACAGGGGGCTCTGGCTACACCTTC
CDR3 protein: CASSPGGTGGSGYTF

J gene: TRBJ1-5
D gene: -
clone size: -
V gene: TRBV30
CDR3 DNA: TGTGCCTGGACCGCAGGTAATCGACAGCCCCAGCATTTT
CDR3 protein: CAWTAGNRQPQHF

J gene: TRBJ1-2
D gene: -
clone size: once
V gene: TRBV9
CDR3 DNA: TGTGCCAGCAGCGCCTTCTATGGCTACACCTTC
CDR3 protein: CASSAFYGYTF

J gene: TRBJ1-5
D gene: TRBD1
clone size: -
V gene: TRBV7-9
CDR3 DNA: TGTGCCAGCAGCCGATGGACAGGGTCGGGCCATCAGCCCCAGCATTTT
CDR3 protein: CASSRWTGSGHQPQHF

J gene: TRBJ1-5
D gene: TRBD1
clone size: few
V gene: TRBV6-1
CDR3 DNA: TGTGCCAGCGGCCTACAGGGGGATCAGCCCCAGCATTTT
CDR3 protein: CASGLQGDQPQHF

J gene: TRBJ1-2
D gene: TRBD1
clone size: -
V gene: TRBV7-9
CDR3 DNA: TGTGCCAGCAGCACGGACAGGGGTGGAGTTTCTGGCTACACCTTC
CDR3 protein: CASSTDRGGVSGYTF

J gene: TRBJ2-1
D gene: TRBD2
clone size: -
V gene: TRBV2
CDR3 DNA: TGTGCCGGAGGAGGGACTAGGGGGTACAATGAGCAGTTCTTC
CDR3 protein: CAGGGTRGYNEQFF

J gene: TRBJ1-6
D gene: -
clone size: -
V gene: TRBV2
CDR3 DNA: TGTGCCAGCAGGCGCAGGGACCTCGCAGGAGTCCTCCACTTT
CDR3 protein: CASRRRDLAGVLHF

J gene: TRBJ1-1
D gene: -
clone size: -
V gene: TRBV11-1
CDR3 DNA: TGTGCCAGCAGCTCCTTACTGAACACTGAAGCTTTCTTT
CDR3 protein: CASSSLLNTEAFF

J gene: TRBJ1-5
D gene: TRBD1
clone size: few
V gene: TRBV18
CDR3 DNA: TGTGCCAGCTCACTTTCCGGGACAGGGGGCCCCAATCAGCCCCAGCATTTT
CDR3 protein: CASSLSGTGGPNQPQHF

J gene: TRBJ1-1
D gene: TRBD1
clone size: -
V gene: TRBV29-1
CDR3 DNA: TGCAGCGTCCCGACAGGGATCGGGCTTGAAGCTTTCTTT
CDR3 protein: CSVPTGIGLEAFF

J gene: TRBJ1-2
D gene: -
clone size: -
V gene: TRBV7-3
CDR3 DNA: TGTGCCAGCAGCGAAGGGGGTGACTATGGCTACACCTTC
CDR3 protein: CASSEGGDYGYTF

J gene: TRBJ1-1
D gene: TRBD1
clone size: -
V gene: TRBV11-1
CDR3 DNA: TGTGCCAGCAGTCAGGGACAGGGGTTGGCTGAAGCTTTCTTT
CDR3 protein: CASSQGQGLAEAFF

J gene: TRBJ1-5
D gene: -
clone size: -
V gene: TRBV6-5
CDR3 DNA: TGTGCCAGCAGTTACGCGGGTAGCAATCAGCCCCAGCATTTT
CDR3 protein: CASSYAGSNQPQHF

J gene: TRBJ1-1
D gene: TRBD1
clone size: -
V gene: TRBV7-6
CDR3 DNA: TGTGCCAGCAGCTTAGGGGGAGGGGGCAACACTGAAGCTTTCTTT
CDR3 protein: CASSLGGGGNTEAFF

J gene: TRBJ2-7
D gene: -
clone size: -
V gene: TRBV20-1
CDR3 DNA: TGCAGTGCGGGAAATTTCGAGCAGTACTTC
CDR3 protein: CSAGNFEQYF

J gene: TRBJ2-1
D gene: TRBD1
clone size: -
V gene: TRBV15
CDR3 DNA: TGTGCCACCAGCAGAGATCAGGGGGCGAGGTACAATGAGCAGTTCTTC
CDR3 protein: CATSRDQGARYNEQFF

J gene: TRBJ2-1
D gene: TRBD2
clone size: -
V gene: TRBV6-1
CDR3 DNA: TGTGCCAGCAGTGTTTCCAGCGGGAGGGCTTACGGTGAGAATGAGCAGTTCTTC
CDR3 protein: CASSVSSGRAYGENEQFF

J gene: TRBJ2-2
D gene: TRBD2
clone size: -
V gene: TRBV5-1
CDR3 DNA: TGCGCCAGCATTTTGTCAGCGGGAGCGGTCGGGGAGCTGTTTTTT
CDR3 protein: CASILSAGAVGELFF

J gene: TRBJ2-5
D gene: -
clone size: -
V gene: TRBV29-1
CDR3 DNA: TGCAGCGTTGAAGATCTTCTCGGGCGCGGGTGGAAAGAGACCCAGTACTTC
CDR3 protein: CSVEDLLGRGWKETQYF

J gene: TRBJ2-2
D gene: -
clone size: -
V gene: TRBV6-5
CDR3 DNA: TGTGCCAGCAGTTACGCCAGGTGGAACACCGGGGAGCTGTTTTTT
CDR3 protein: CASSYARWNTGELFF

J gene: TRBJ2-5
D gene: -
clone size: -
V gene: TRBV18
CDR3 DNA: TGTGCCAGCTCTCTGTTCTCCGGGGAGACCCAGTACTTC
CDR3 protein: CASSLFSGETQYF

J gene: TRBJ2-7
D gene: TRBD1
clone size: once
V gene: TRBV19
CDR3 DNA: TGTGCCAGTAGTAGGGACAGGGTATCCGAGCAGTACTTC
CDR3 protein: CASSRDRVSEQYF

J gene: TRBJ2-7
D gene: -
clone size: -
V gene: TRBV9
CDR3 DNA: TGTGCCAGCAGCGTAGGGTCAAGGGGGTTCTACGAGCAGTACTTC
CDR3 protein: CASSVGSRGFYEQYF

J gene: TRBJ2-7
D gene: TRBD2
clone size: -
V gene: TRBV27
CDR3 DNA: TGTGCCAGCAGTATAGGGACTAGTCCCTACGAGCAGTACTTC
CDR3 protein: CASSIGTSPYEQYF

J gene: TRBJ1-2
D gene: -
clone size: -
V gene: TRBV5-4
CDR3 DNA: TGTGCCAGGTACTTGGGGTCGGGGAACGGCTACACCTTC
CDR3 protein: CARYLGSGNGYTF

J gene: TRBJ1-2
D gene: TRBD1
clone size: -
V gene: TRBV5-5
CDR3 DNA: TGTGCCAGCAGCCTATTGGACAGGGGAGGATTTGTGTACACCTTC
CDR3 protein: CASSLLDRGGFVYTF

J gene: TRBJ2-7
D gene: -
clone size: once
V gene: TRBV11-1
CDR3 DNA: TGTGCCAGCAGCTTGCATTGGTACGAGCAGTACTTC
CDR3 protein: CASSLHWYEQYF